The 24 T cell receptor beta chains listed next were all sequenced from one sample in a study of blood T cell repertoires in COVID-19. Sequenced by immunoSEQ multiplex PCR; TCRdb stores in-frame clones only, minus some. This sample has 140,000 or so clones, with approximately 92% found just once. Source material: peripheral blood. The receptors shown here come from a woman aged 55 to 70 with active COVID-19.

The chain is built from TRBV5-1 and TRBJ2-5, with 10 positions matching TRBD1. The CDR3 runs to 15 residues. The V and J ends lost 3 bases and 4 bases, in that order; junction bases with no gene match: 6. Germline CDR1 reads SGHRS; CDR2 reads YFSETQ. The CDR3 bases are TGCGCCAGCAGCTCCTTGACAGGGGGCGCAGAGACCCAGTACTTC. Translation gives CASSSLTGGAETQYF.

The chain uses TRBV3-1 (or the pseudogene TRBV3-2) and TRBJ1-3, with TRBD1 as a possible D gene (6 bases). V lost 3 bases, J lost 0 bases, and 15 bases lay in between. Germline V gene sequence: CDR1 LGHDT, CDR2 YNNKEL (reference sequence). This CDR3 is 17 amino acids long. The CDR3 region has the DNA TGTGCCAGCAGCCACGGACAGCTACGTACCTCTGGAAACACCATATATTTT. Encoded protein: CASSHGQLRTSGNTIYF.

J is TRBJ2-4 and V is TRBV4-1, with 9 bases identical to TRBD1. The V gene's germline CDR1 is MGHRA and CDR2 YSYEKL. Losses at the gene ends were 3 bases for V and 1 base for J; bases not matched to a gene: 13. This CDR3 comprises 19 residues. This CDR3 reads CASSQGPGQGAGAKNIQYF. CDR3 DNA: TGCGCCAGCAGCCAGGGGCCGGGACAGGGAGCGGGGGCCAAAAACATTCAGTACTTC.

The V and J genes are TRBV28 and TRBJ2-1; no definite D call. This CDR3 has 14 residues. Germline CDR1 reads MDHEN; CDR2 reads SYDVKM. V shed 3 bases and J shed 6 bases, with 12 bases lying between them. This CDR3 reads CASSFGQVGNEQFF. The DNA of the CDR3 is TGTGCCAGCAGTTTTGGGCAGGTGGGCAATGAGCAGTTCTTC.

The chain's CDR3 is CASSQVHELNNEQFF. The CDR3 DNA sequence: TGTGCCAGCAGCCAAGTCCACGAGCTAAACAATGAGCAGTTCTTC. The V and J genes are TRBV14 and TRBJ2-1, with D unresolved. Germline V gives CDR1 SGHDN, CDR2 FVKESK. This CDR3 has 15 residues. Deletions cut 1 base from V and 5 bases from J, with 12 bases between.

V is TRBV19 and J is TRBJ1-6; D perhaps matches TRBD1 (5 bases). The CDR3 is made up of 14 amino acids. The germline V gene has CDR1 LNHDA and CDR2 SQIVND (reference sequence). V lost 10 bases to trimming and J lost 9 bases, with 19 bases between them. The CDR3 DNA sequence: TGTGCCACCCGGCGGGATCCGAGGGGTTCACCCCTCCACTTT. Its translation: CATRRDPRGSPLHF.

J is TRBJ2-3 and V is TRBV19; D is possibly TRBD2 (6 bases). Germline CDR1 LNHDA, CDR2 SQIVND (reference sequence). Trimming left V 5 bases short and J 4 bases short, with 19 bases between. The CDR3 length is 16 residues. The CDR3 sequence is CASSVRLDPTADTQYF. In DNA, the CDR3 is TGTGCCAGTAGTGTCCGACTAGACCCTACCGCAGATACGCAGTATTTT.

On this clone itself: In the same sample, other DNA sequences code for this CDR3. The V gene is TRBV7-6, the J gene TRBJ1-2, with 9 bases fitting TRBD1. V gave up 5 bases and J gave up 4 bases; unmatched junction bases: 8. Germline V lookup: CDR1 SGHVS, CDR2 FNYEAQ. There are 15 residues in the CDR3. In DNA form, the CDR3 reads TGTGCCAGCAGCCCAGGGACAGGGCCGTCCTATGGCTACACCTTC. Its protein product is CASSPGTGPSYGYTF.

This clone was picked up one time. The chain carries TRBV30 and TRBJ1-2; a weak D match, TRBD1 (6 bases). The CDR3 contains 13 residues. In germline, CDR1 is GTSNPN, CDR2 SVGIG (reference sequence). The V and J ends lost 4 bases and 7 bases respectively, with 16 bases between them. CDR3 sequence: CAWTVGQGFGYTF. CDR3 bases: TGTGCCTGGACCGTGGGGCAGGGGTTTGGCTACACCTTC.

The rearrangement joins TRBV7-2 to TRBJ1-1; 7 bases line up with TRBD1. The germline V gene has CDR1 SGHTA and CDR2 FQGNSA. V dropped 6 bases and J dropped 0; count of bases not matched to a gene: 7. This CDR3 has 15 amino acids. Here the CDR3 reads CASRPQGQLNTEAFF. In nucleotides, the CDR3 is TGTGCCAGCAGGCCGCAGGGACAGTTGAACACTGAAGCTTTCTTT.

In this sample, this clone turned up once. This chain connects TRBV20-1 to TRBJ2-2, with 11 bases matching TRBD2. With 3 bases clipped from V and 4 bases from J, the junction kept 7 bases outside the gene matches. This CDR3 contains 16 residues. Germline V gene sequence: CDR1 DFQATT, CDR2 SNEGSKA (reference sequence). The CDR3 nucleotides read TGCAGTGCTAGTGCGGGGCTAGCGGGAGGCACCGGGGAGCTGTTTTTT. Amino acid sequence: CSASAGLAGGTGELFF.

The chain employs TRBV5-1 and TRBJ2-5; 7 positions agree with TRBD2. Germline lookup yields CDR1 SGHRS and CDR2 YFSETQ. This CDR3 spans 13 amino acids. The V segment lost 4 bases and the J segment 3 bases; nucleotides outside the gene matches: 3. CDR3 nucleotide sequence: TGCGCCAGCAGCCGGACTAGGGAAGAGACCCAGTACTTC. Its translation: CASSRTREETQYF.

The chain employs TRBV11-2 and TRBJ1-5; unclear D gene. The CDR3 consists of 13 residues. CDR1 and CDR2 from the germline V gene are SGHAT and FQNNGV. V shed 5 bases and J shed 4 bases, with 9 bases lying between them. The CDR3 nucleotides are TGTGCCAGCAGCCCGGGAAGGAATCAGCCCCAGCATTTT. Translation: CASSPGRNQPQHF.

The chain uses TRBV19 and TRBJ1-4, with D hard to call. V shed 2 bases and J shed 0 bases, with 7 bases lying between them. The CDR3 totals 15 residues. Germline lookup yields CDR1 LNHDA and CDR2 SQIVND (reference sequence). The CDR3 DNA sequence: TGTGCCAGTAGTATAATAGATGCAACTAATGAAAAACTGTTTTTT. Its protein product is CASSIIDATNEKLFF.

A few counts support this clone. The genes are TRBV9 and TRBJ2-1, with D hard to call. The V end was cut by 2 bases, the J end by 3 bases, with 18 bases between. The CDR3 has 17 amino acids. Per the germline V gene, CDR1 is SGDLS and CDR2 is YYNGEE. The CDR3 region has the DNA TGTGCCAGCAGCGTGGCGACGGCGACAAGTTACTACAATGAGCAGTTCTTC. It encodes CASSVATATSYYNEQFF.

This rearrangement joins TRBV7-9 to TRBJ2-1; 9 bases align to TRBD2. There are 16 residues in the CDR3. CDR1 is SEHNR, CDR2 FQNEAQ, per germline (reference sequence). With V trimmed by 5 bases and J by 3 bases, 8 bases remained unmatched. The CDR3 sequence: CASSPRPSGNYNEQFF. The CDR3 DNA is TGTGCCAGCAGCCCGAGACCTAGCGGGAACTACAATGAGCAGTTCTTC.

The chain links TRBV5-1 to TRBJ1-5, with D tentatively TRBD1 (5 bases). The germline gives CDR1 SGHRS, CDR2 YFSETQ. CDR3 size: 18 residues. Trimming removed 0 bases at V and 3 bases at J, with 19 bases between. The CDR3 protein is CASSLAPSGEEDNQPQHF. DNA of the CDR3: TGCGCCAGCAGCTTGGCTCCCTCGGGGGAGGAAGACAATCAGCCCCAGCATTTT. The whole variable domain, filled in from reference TRBV5-1 and TRBJ1-5, reads KAGVTQTPRYLIKTRGQQVTLSCSPISGHRSVSWYQQTPGQGLQFLFEYFSETQRNKGNFPGRFSGRQFSNSRSEMNVSTLELGDSALYLCASSLAPSGEEDNQPQHFGDGTRLSIL.

The genes are TRBV19 and TRBJ2-5; maybe TRBD2 (6 bases). The CDR3 is 16 residues long. V lost 0 bases and J 1 base, leaving 12 bases between the germline ends. Germline V gene lookup returns CDR1 LNHDA and CDR2 SQIVND (reference sequence). The CDR3: CASSIEAGSLQETQYF. CDR3 DNA sequence: TGTGCCAGTAGTATAGAGGCCGGGAGCCTCCAAGAGACCCAGTACTTC.

The chain combines TRBV4-1 with TRBJ2-2; D may be TRBD2 (5 bases). There are 17 residues in the CDR3. V lost 3 bases to trimming and J lost 6 bases, with 20 bases between them. Germline values: CDR1 MGHRA, CDR2 YSYEKL. The CDR3 DNA follows: TGCGCCAGCAGCCAGGTTACACGGCGAGTCGGGGCCGGGGAGCTGTTTTTT. This encodes CASSQVTRRVGAGELFF.

This rearrangement joins TRBV10-2 to TRBJ2-3; TRBD2 might be the D (5 bases). The length of the CDR3 is 11 residues. V was shortened by 9 bases and J by 7 bases, with 11 bases between the two germline ends. The V gene's germline CDR1 is WSHSY and CDR2 SAAADI. The CDR3 DNA is TGCGCCAGTGGACTCGCGTATACGCAGTATTTT. Translated, it gives CASGLAYTQYF.

This rearrangement joins TRBV3-1 (or the pseudogene TRBV3-2) to TRBJ2-7, with a tentative D call TRBD1 (5 bases). Trimming stripped 2 bases from V and 2 bases from J, with 13 bases between. The CDR3 is 15 amino acids. Germline V gene sequence: CDR1 LGHDT, CDR2 YNNKEL (reference sequence). CDR3 sequence (DNA): TGTGCCAGCAGCCAACAGGGTAAGGGAACCTACGAGCAGTACTTC. It codes for CASSQQGKGTYEQYF.

This chain uses TRBV5-1 with TRBJ1-4; D might be TRBD1 (6 bases). V was shortened by 4 bases and J by 4 bases, with 14 bases between the two germline ends. The CDR3 is made up of 15 amino acids. Germline CDR1 is SGHRS and CDR2 is YFSETQ. CDR3 region: CASSPWEGVNEKLFF. CDR3 in DNA: TGCGCCAGCAGCCCCTGGGAGGGGGTTAATGAAAAACTGTTTTTT.

CDR3 sequence: CASSSQRAEFGELFF. CDR3 coding DNA: TGTGCCAGCAGCTCGCAGAGGGCGGAGTTCGGGGAGCTGTTTTTT. The genes are TRBV7-2 and TRBJ2-2; the D gene is possibly TRBD2 (5 bases). Trimming removed 4 bases at V and 7 bases at J, with 16 bases between. The germline gives CDR1 SGHTA, CDR2 FQGNSA. The CDR3 consists of 15 residues.

The J gene is TRBJ2-1, the V gene TRBV7-2; possible D gene TRBD1, 6 bases. The CDR3 is 17 residues long. Trimming removed 0 bases at V and 2 bases at J, with 14 bases between. The germline gives CDR1 SGHTA, CDR2 FQGNSA. The CDR3 reads CASSLAGAALAYNEQFF. Written as DNA, the CDR3 is TGTGCCAGCAGCTTAGCGGGGGCAGCCCTGGCCTACAATGAGCAGTTCTTC.